This is a list of T cell receptor beta chains from one sample in a study of blood T cells in healthy people across ages. MiXCR, applied by TCRdb to the 5' RACE reads, yields one record per CDR3 protein. This sample has under 1 million distinct CDR3 sequences, with about 42% found just once. Sequences were obtained from blood. These receptors came from a man aged 60 to 75 in good health. Each CDR3 is given with its conserved first and last residue. Each record gives: V gene, CDR3 protein.

TRBV7-6 CASSLAGTGGELHGYTF
TRBV20-1 CSARSGGYNEQFF
TRBV5-4 CASSLVVSGVDEQFF
TRBV12-3/TRBV12-4 CASTFRLGGKETQYF
TRBV15 CATSIGGGYGYTF
TRBV11-2 CASSPRRREGETQYF
TRBV12-3/TRBV12-4 CASTQGPYGYTF
TRBV20-1 CSARIAGGKYSNQPQHF
TRBV5-1 CASSLTGFGTDTQYF
TRBV2 CASSVLAGAIDTQYF
TRBV12-3/TRBV12-4 CASSLKSTMPAYEQYF
TRBV6-2/TRBV6-3 CASRKNWQGERNEQYF
TRBV24-1 CATAGSTDTQYF
TRBV7-2 CASSYGLAGGEETQYF
TRBV5-1 CATGSGDPYNEQFF
TRBV10-3 CAISGLLLEQYF
TRBV7-9 CASSLNPPGTSGGYTF
TRBV4-1 CASSQTVLYGYTF
TRBV14 CASSSFRDAMGETQYF
TRBV5-1 CASSFDEGQPQHF
TRBV6-1 CASTTGIPGYTF
TRBV10-3 CAISETLGTGSTQHF
TRBV7-2 CASSEGRPETQYF
TRBV5-1 CASSPGHVSSGELFF
TRBV6-2/TRBV6-3 CASSQGRAYNEQFF
TRBV9 CASSVVDRGNSPLHF
TRBV4-3 CASSPARGFYEQYF
TRBV5-1 CASSVDSRNTEAFF
TRBV18 CASSGTTQETQYF